The clone carrying this TCR beta chain has more than one count but fewer than ten. Its antigen is not known. The data originate from a study of CD8+ T cells in alopecia areata. The overall study: Affected scalp percentage gauged treated patients' severity.

General study points: Clonality in lesional scalp, especially alopecia totalis/universalis, exceeded that of normal scalp.

Following RNA extraction, reverse transcription yielded cDNA that acted as the sequencing template. Assay: immunoSEQ multiplex PCR; the TCRdb copy retains only in-frame clones and omits some. The sample shows 150,000 to 200,000 clones, around 60% of them seen only once. The treatment denotes: oral pan-JAK inhibitor, 5-10 mg twice daily. CDR3 length equals 15 residues. Trimming removed 7 bases from V and 2 bases from J; junction bases left unmatched: 6. Germline V gene data show CDR1 as LGHNT and CDR2 as FRNRAP. The chain recombines TRBV12-5 with TRBJ2-2, with 8 bases that match TRBD1. Sequenced here: CD4+ T cells sorted from blood, sampled at week 4, from a patient treated with tofacitinib. The receptor comes from a human donor with alopecia areata. The CDR3 sequence is CASAPGGGNTGELFF. The CDR3 bases are TGTGCTAGTGCCCCAGGGGGCGGTAACACCGGGGAGCTGTTTTTT.